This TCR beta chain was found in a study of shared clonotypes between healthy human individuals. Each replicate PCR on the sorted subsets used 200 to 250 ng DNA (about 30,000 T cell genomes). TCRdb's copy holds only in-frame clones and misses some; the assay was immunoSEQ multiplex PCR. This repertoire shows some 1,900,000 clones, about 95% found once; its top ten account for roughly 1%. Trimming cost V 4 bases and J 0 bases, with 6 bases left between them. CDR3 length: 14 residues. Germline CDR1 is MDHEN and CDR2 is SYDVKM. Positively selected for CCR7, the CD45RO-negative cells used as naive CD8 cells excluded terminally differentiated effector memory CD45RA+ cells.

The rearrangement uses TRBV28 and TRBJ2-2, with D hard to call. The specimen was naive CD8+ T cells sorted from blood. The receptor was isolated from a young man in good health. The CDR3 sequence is CASSWTANTGELFF. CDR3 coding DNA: TGTGCCAGCAGTTGGACGGCGAACACCGGGGAGCTGTTTTTT.